This entry features one TCR beta chain sequence. Its antigen is not known. Drug-resistant or recurrent cytomegalovirus affected these solid-organ transplant recipient patients. Profiled with immunoSEQ multiplex PCR; TCRdb holds only in-frame clones, not every one. Among about 48,000 clones listed, 85% to 95% were seen once. V lost 1 base and J 6 bases, leaving 9 bases between the germline ends. This CDR3 region has 13 residues. Germline CDR1 is SNHLY and CDR2 is FYNNEI. This sample stems from a study of T cell therapy after organ transplantation. At the level of the study: After therapy, patients were monitored for under 30 weeks. Findings of the study overall: Nonresponders had marked pretherapy clonal expansions and little post-therapy change. Pretherapy CD8 clonality inversely correlated with its fold change after therapy.

The TCR sequence derives from a human patient who had received a solid organ transplant and had CMV disease. This material consisted of CD8+ T cells from blood, taken before autologous CMV-specific T cell therapy. The chain couples TRBV2 to TRBJ1-1, with no clear D. CDR3 sequence: CASSEGGDPEAFF. CDR3 DNA sequence: TGTGCCAGCAGTGAAGGCGGGGATCCTGAAGCTTTCTTT.